This section outlines one T cell receptor (beta chain) sequence together with its context. Antigen unknown. The data were taken from a study of shared clonotypes between healthy human individuals. Study-level points and caveats: Few donors restricted represented genetic and exposure-history diversity. Memory subsets generally showed lower estimated richness than naive subsets.

The CDR3 length is 15 residues. The germline CDR1 and CDR2 sequences are MNHEY and SVGAGI. With 2 bases removed from V and 3 bases from J, the gap between germline ends came to 8 bases. Libraries were prepared by immunoSEQ multiplex PCR; TCRdb keeps only in-frame clonotypes and omits some of them. The data contain roughly 2.4 million clones, around 95% of them seen just once; the ten biggest clones take up approximately 0.13%. Sequencing input: naive CD4+ T cells sorted from blood. Subset meaning: CD45RA+ positively selected. This clonotype was obtained from a man between 18 and 29 years old in good health. The chain recombines TRBV6-5 with TRBJ2-6; D ambiguous. The CDR3 DNA is TGTGCCAGCAGTTACAGCTGGTTTGGGGCCAACGTCCTGACTTTC. It encodes CASSYSWFGANVLTF.